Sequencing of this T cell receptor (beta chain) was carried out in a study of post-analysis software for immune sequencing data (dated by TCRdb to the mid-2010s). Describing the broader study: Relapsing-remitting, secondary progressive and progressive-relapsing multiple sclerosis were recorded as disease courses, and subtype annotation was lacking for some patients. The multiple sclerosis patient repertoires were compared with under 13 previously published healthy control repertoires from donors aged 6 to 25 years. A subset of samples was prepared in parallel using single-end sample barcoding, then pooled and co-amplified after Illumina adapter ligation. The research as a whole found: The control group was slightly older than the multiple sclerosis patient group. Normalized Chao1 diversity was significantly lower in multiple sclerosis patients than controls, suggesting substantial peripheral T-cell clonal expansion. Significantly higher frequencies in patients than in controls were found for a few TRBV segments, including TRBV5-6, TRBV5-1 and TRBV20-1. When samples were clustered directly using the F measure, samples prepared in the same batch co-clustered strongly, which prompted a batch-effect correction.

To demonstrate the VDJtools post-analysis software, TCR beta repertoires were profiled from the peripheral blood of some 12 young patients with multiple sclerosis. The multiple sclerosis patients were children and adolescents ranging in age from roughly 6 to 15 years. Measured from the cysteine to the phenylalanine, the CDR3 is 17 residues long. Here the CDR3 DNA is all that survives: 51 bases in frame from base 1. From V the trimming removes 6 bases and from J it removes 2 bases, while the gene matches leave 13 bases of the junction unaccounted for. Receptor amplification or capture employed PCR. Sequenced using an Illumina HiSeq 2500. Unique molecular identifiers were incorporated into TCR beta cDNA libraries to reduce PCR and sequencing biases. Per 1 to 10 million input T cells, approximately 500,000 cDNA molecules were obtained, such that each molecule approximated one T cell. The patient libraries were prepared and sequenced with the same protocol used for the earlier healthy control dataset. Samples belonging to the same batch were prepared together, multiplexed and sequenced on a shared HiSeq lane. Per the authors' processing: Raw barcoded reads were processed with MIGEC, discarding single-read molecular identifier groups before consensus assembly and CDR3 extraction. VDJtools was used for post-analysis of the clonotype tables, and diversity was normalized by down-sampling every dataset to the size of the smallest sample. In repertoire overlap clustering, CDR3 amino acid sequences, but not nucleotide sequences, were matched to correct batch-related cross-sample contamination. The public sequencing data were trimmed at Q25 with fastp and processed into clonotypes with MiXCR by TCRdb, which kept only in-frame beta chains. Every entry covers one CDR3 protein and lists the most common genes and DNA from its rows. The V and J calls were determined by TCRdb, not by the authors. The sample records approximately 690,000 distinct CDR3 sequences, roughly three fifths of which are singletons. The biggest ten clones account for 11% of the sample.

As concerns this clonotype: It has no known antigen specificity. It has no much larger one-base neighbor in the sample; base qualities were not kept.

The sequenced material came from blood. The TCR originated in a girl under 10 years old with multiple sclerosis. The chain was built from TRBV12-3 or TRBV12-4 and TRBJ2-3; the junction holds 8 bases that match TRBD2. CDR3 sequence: CASSPRTSGRPTDTQYF. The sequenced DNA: TGTGCCAGCAGCCCTCGGACCAGCGGGAGACCCACAGATACGCAGTATTTT.